The 18 T cell receptor beta chains reported below all come from one sample, sequenced in a study of blood T cell repertoires in COVID-19. TCRdb keeps only in-frame clones here, not all; method: immunoSEQ multiplex PCR. The table records about 160,000 clones, about 84% of them present only once. Sample: PBMCs or T cells enriched from blood (not recorded which). All receptors come from a man aged 35-49 years who had recovered from COVID-19.

This chain uses TRBV6-1 with TRBJ1-2, with D maybe TRBD1 (6 bases). Trimming took 3 bases from V and 6 from J, leaving 14 bases between them. The CDR3 spans 14 residues. Germline V gene lookup returns CDR1 MNHNS and CDR2 SASEGT. The CDR3 sequence: CASSERTGFDGYTF. Written as DNA, the CDR3 is TGTGCCAGCAGTGAGCGAACAGGGTTCGATGGCTACACCTTC.

This chain joins TRBV2 and TRBJ1-5; tentative D call: TRBD1 (5 bases). Germline values: CDR1 SNHLY, CDR2 FYNNEI. V was cut by 3 bases and J by 6 bases, with 12 bases left in between. The CDR3 totals 14 residues. The DNA of the CDR3 is TGTGCCAGCAGTGAGGGGGGGTTCGGTCAGCCCCAGCATTTT. As protein: CASSEGGFGQPQHF. Full variable domain (remainder filled in from reference TRBV2 and TRBJ1-5): EPEVTQTPSHQVTQMGQEVILRCVPISNHLYFYWYRQILGQKVEFLVSFYNNEISEKSEIFDDQFSVERPDGSNFTLKIRSTKLEDSAMYFCASSEGGFGQPQHFGDGTRLSIL.

This clone was recorded at least ten times. Other DNA sequences from this sample encode an identical CDR3 as well. V usage is TRBV3-1 (or the pseudogene TRBV3-2) and J usage is TRBJ1-2, with a possible D match to TRBD1 (6 bases). The CDR3 is 16 amino acids. Trimming left V 0 bases short and J 7 bases short, with 18 bases between. Germline V gene sequence: CDR1 LGHDT, CDR2 YNNKEL (reference sequence). This CDR3 is CASSQEGDSGGSGYTF. CDR3 nucleotide sequence: TGTGCCAGCAGCCAAGAAGGGGACTCGGGGGGCTCTGGCTACACCTTC.

Details on this clone: The sample contains more than one DNA sequence encoding this CDR3. J is TRBJ1-5 and V is TRBV18; D possibly corresponds to TRBD1 (5 bases). The length of the CDR3 is 13 residues. V was trimmed by 6 bases and J by 4 bases, leaving 10 bases between them. From germline, CDR1 is KGHSH and CDR2 LQKENI. CDR3 loop: CASSPGENQPQHF. CDR3 DNA sequence: TGTGCCAGCTCTCCGGGGGAGAATCAGCCCCAGCATTTT.

CDR3 loop: CASNRGGPSDTQYF. The CDR3 DNA is TGTGCCAGCAACAGGGGAGGACCCTCGGATACGCAGTATTTT. The chain uses TRBV6-5 and TRBJ2-3; D is perhaps TRBD1 (7 bases). Germline values: CDR1 MNHEY, CDR2 SVGAGI. CDR3 length: 14 amino acids. Trimming removed 7 bases at V and 6 bases at J, with 17 bases between.

This chain connects TRBV9 to TRBJ2-1, with TRBD2 matching over 13 bases. J lost 10 bases, V lost 5 bases, and 9 bases had no gene match. CDR1 and CDR2 (germline): SGDLS, YYNGEE. This CDR3 region has 15 residues. CDR3 sequence: CASSWRTSGGSEQFF. The CDR3 coding sequence is TGTGCCAGCAGTTGGAGGACTAGCGGGGGTAGCGAGCAGTTCTTC.

The chain is built from TRBV6-5 and TRBJ2-7; no reliable D call. With 0 bases removed from V and 4 bases from J, the gap between germline ends came to 10 bases. The CDR3 runs 14 residues. CDR1 and CDR2 (germline): MNHEY, SVGAGI. In DNA form, the CDR3 reads TGTGCCAGCAGTTACTCGACGCCAGGTTACGAGCAGTACGTC. Its translation: CASSYSTPGYEQYV.

Turning to this clone: Other nucleotide sequences in the sample specify the same CDR3. The chain is built from TRBV9 and TRBJ2-2; perhaps TRBD1 as D (5 bases). V lost 4 bases to trimming and J lost 4 bases, with 14 bases between them. The CDR3 runs 15 residues. Per germline, CDR1 SGDLS and CDR2 YYNGEE. The CDR3 DNA follows: TGTGCCAGCAGCCCCCGGCAGGGCGGCACCGGGGAGCTGTTTTTT. This encodes CASSPRQGGTGELFF.

In the case of this clone: At the DNA level, this CDR3 is encoded by other sequences in the same sample as well. The gene calls are TRBV10-2 and TRBJ1-5; no clear D. V lost 9 bases and J 5 bases, leaving 14 bases between the germline ends. The CDR3 has 13 residues. The V gene's germline CDR1 is WSHSY and CDR2 SAAADI. CDR3: CASTRQRDQPQHF. The DNA for the CDR3 is TGCGCCAGTACTCGACAAAGAGATCAGCCCCAGCATTTT.

This sequence joins TRBV20-1 and TRBJ1-2; 9 nucleotides match TRBD1. With 3 bases clipped from V and 0 bases from J, the junction kept 11 bases outside the gene matches. This CDR3 is built from 17 residues. Germline V gene data show CDR1 as DFQATT and CDR2 as SNEGSKA (reference sequence). The CDR3 reads CSASHPGTGRANYGYTF. CDR3 nucleotides: TGCAGTGCTAGTCATCCCGGGACAGGGAGAGCTAACTATGGCTACACCTTC.

The chain combines TRBV5-4 with TRBJ2-7; 14 positions match TRBD2. The CDR3 spans 14 residues. V shed 4 bases, J shed 11 bases, and the junction held 8 bases outside the gene matches. From germline, CDR1 is SGHNT and CDR2 YYREEE (reference sequence). The CDR3 sequence is CASSLGTSGGPEYV. The CDR3 nucleotides read TGTGCCAGCAGCCTGGGGACTAGCGGGGGCCCGGAGTACGTC.

The genes are TRBV11-2 and TRBJ1-3; no reliable D call. The CDR3 is 17 amino acids. Germline CDR1 and CDR2: SGHAT and FQNNGV. V was shortened by 1 base and J by 0 bases, with 13 bases between the two germline ends. The CDR3 spells CASSLVGAGSSGNTIYF. CDR3 in DNA: TGTGCCAGCAGCTTAGTCGGTGCAGGCAGCTCTGGAAACACCATATATTTT.

V and J are TRBV9 and TRBJ2-5; 7 bases are a match to TRBD1. V gave up 2 bases and J gave up 0 bases; unmatched junction bases: 4. Per the germline V gene, CDR1 is SGDLS and CDR2 is YYNGEE. The CDR3 totals 15 residues. CDR3 nucleotide sequence: TGTGCCAGCAGCGTGGGGACAGTGTACCAAGAGACCCAGTACTTC. Translated, it gives CASSVGTVYQETQYF.

The chain combines TRBV7-8 with TRBJ1-1; D call uncertain. The CDR3 consists of 13 residues. From germline, CDR1 is SGHVS and CDR2 FQNEAQ. Trimming left V 5 bases short and J 7 bases short, with 14 bases between. The CDR3 DNA is TGTGCCAGCAGCGCCACGGTAGTCGGTGAAGCTTTCTTT. It is translated as CASSATVVGEAFF. Supplemented by reference TRBV7-8 and TRBJ1-1, the full variable domain reads GAGVSQSPRYKVAKRGQDVALRCDPISGHVSLFWYQQALGQGPEFLTYFQNEAQLDKSGLPSDRFFAERPEGSVSTLKIQRTQQEDSAVYLCASSATVVGEAFFGQGTRLTVV.

The gene calls are TRBV5-4 and TRBJ1-3, with a tentative D call TRBD1 (6 bases). The CDR3 is 14 amino acids. CDR1 is SGHNT and CDR2 is YYREEE in the germline V gene (reference sequence). V shed 4 bases and J shed 4 bases, with 12 bases lying between them. CDR3 residues: CASSQTGIGNTIYF. Here the CDR3 DNA reads TGTGCCAGCAGCCAGACAGGCATCGGAAACACCATATATTTT. The variable domain in full, completed from reference TRBV5-4 and TRBJ1-3, reads ETGVTQSPTHLIKTRGQQVTLRCSSQSGHNTVSWYQQALGQGPQFIFQYYREEENGRGNFPPRFSGLQFPNYSSELNVNALELDDSALYLCASSQTGIGNTIYFGEGSWLTVV.

The chain joins TRBV28 to TRBJ1-6, with a weak D call TRBD1 (5 bases). There are 12 residues in the CDR3. The germline gives CDR1 MDHEN, CDR2 SYDVKM. The V gene lost 4 bases and the J gene lost 12 bases, with 10 bases spanning the gap. The DNA for the CDR3 is TGTGCCAGCAGTTATGACAGTGAACCCCTCCACTTT. It translates to CASSYDSEPLHF.

The chain joins TRBV7-3 to TRBJ2-1; 8 bases are a match to TRBD2. Germline CDR1 is SGHTA and CDR2 is FQGTGA. V was pared by 5 bases and J by 7 bases, with 19 bases of the junction left unmatched. This CDR3 has 18 residues. The CDR3 nucleotides are TGTGCCAGCAGCCTCGGGGGGGGAGGGAATTCCCCCCAGAATGAGCAGTTCTTC. The encoded protein is CASSLGGGGNSPQNEQFF.

The chain recombines TRBV18 with TRBJ2-5; 9 bases line up with TRBD2. The CDR3 has 15 amino acids. Trimming removed 3 bases from V and 3 bases from J; junction bases left unmatched: 5. Germline V gene data show CDR1 as KGHSH and CDR2 as LQKENI. CDR3 sequence reads: CASSPTTSGEETQYF. CDR3 coding DNA: TGTGCCAGCTCACCGACGACTAGCGGTGAAGAGACCCAGTACTTC. The whole variable domain, remainder taken from reference TRBV18 and TRBJ2-5, is NAGVMQNPRHLVRRRGQEARLRCSPMKGHSHVYWYRQLPEEGLKFMVYLQKENIIDESGMPKERFSAEFPKEGPSILRIQQVVRGDSAAYFCASSPTTSGEETQYFGPGTRLLVL.